The following is a TCR beta chain sequence with its context. The antigen is unknown. Amplified regions were TCR beta CDR3 sequences from RNA transcripts. First-round RT-PCR with HTBI primers amplified the TCR CDR3 region. Using its own MiXCR run on the multiplex PCR reads, TCRdb lists one record per CDR3 protein. The sample lists 300,000 or so distinct CDR3 sequences; about 18% were seen once. Hyperthyroidism in the patients, aged 18 to 65, was newly diagnosed and under 2 months in duration. Researchers barred patients who had uncontrolled infection, other autoimmune disease, pregnancy or lactation. These data originate in a study of T cells in Graves' hyperthyroidism and ophthalmopathy. Regarding the study as a whole: Among clonotypes expanded in thyroid above 0.001, most were also found in blood.

From germline, CDR1 is LNHDA and CDR2 SQIVND (reference sequence). Germline trimming cut 5 bases from V and 3 bases from J; bases unmatched to any gene: 8. The CDR3 length is 16 residues. This TCR was recovered from a woman between 50 and 59 years old with Graves' hyperthyroidism. The chain links TRBV19 to TRBJ2-3; TRBD2 aligns across 10 bases. Sequenced material: blood. The CDR3 sequence: CASSDRGGLATDTQYF. The DNA for the CDR3 is TGTGCCAGTAGTGACCGGGGGGGACTAGCGACAGATACGCAGTATTTT.